This T cell receptor (beta chain) was retrieved from a study of shared clonotypes between healthy human individuals. This CDR3 has 15 amino acids. In germline, CDR1 is SGHKS, CDR2 YYEKEE (reference sequence). With 0 bases removed from V and 0 bases from J, the gap between germline ends came to 8 bases. TCRdb keeps only in-frame clones here, not all; method: immunoSEQ multiplex PCR. The sample lists 1.5 million to 1.9 million clones, approximately 98% occurring once. The source material was naive CD4+ T cells sorted from blood. Subset denoted: CD45RA+ positively selected. This chain connects TRBV5-5 to TRBJ2-3, with D unclear. This TCR was recovered from a man aged 30 to 39 in good health. In nucleotides, the CDR3 is TGTGCCAGCAGCTTGGAAGGCTGGAGCACAGATACGCAGTATTTT. Translated, it gives CASSLEGWSTDTQYF.